These 11 T cell receptor beta chains were sequenced from one sample in a study of T cells in tumors after PD-1 blockade. Sequenced by immunoSEQ multiplex PCR; TCRdb stores in-frame clones only, minus some. The sample lists more than 40,000 clones, over 70% occurring once. The material sequenced was PBMCs, taken before anti-PD-1 treatment. Every receptor here comes from a human donor with basal cell carcinoma.

A few counts support this clone. The V gene is TRBV6-6, the J gene TRBJ1-1, with D hard to call. There are 12 residues in the CDR3. Trimming took 4 bases from V and 4 from J, leaving 7 bases between them. Germline loops: CDR1 MNHNY, CDR2 SVGAGI (reference sequence). CDR3: CASSSFGTEAFF. The CDR3 DNA follows: TGTGCCAGCAGTTCGTTTGGCACTGAAGCTTTCTTT.

The rearrangement links TRBV9 to TRBJ1-5; D is perhaps TRBD1 (5 bases). V gave up 0 bases and J gave up 1 base, with 5 bases separating them. Germline CDR1 is SGDLS and CDR2 is YYNGEE. This CDR3 is 14 amino acids long. The CDR3 DNA is TGTGCCAGCAGCGTAGGGGACAGCAATCAGCCCCAGCATTTT. Translation: CASSVGDSNQPQHF.

The V gene is TRBV2, the J gene TRBJ2-7; D gene uncertain. Germline V gives CDR1 SNHLY, CDR2 FYNNEI. The CDR3 totals 12 residues. Trimming took 7 bases from V and 2 from J, leaving 9 bases between them. CDR3 nucleotides: TGTGCCAGCACTAACGGGCCCTACGAGCAGTACTTC. The encoded protein is CASTNGPYEQYF.

The chain joins TRBV28 to TRBJ1-5; 7 nucleotides match TRBD1. V trimming: 6 bases; J trimming: 5 bases; junction bases outside the gene matches: 10. The V gene's germline CDR1 is MDHEN and CDR2 SYDVKM. The CDR3 totals 15 residues. The CDR3 DNA follows: TGTGCCAGCAGACCATACAGGGGTACCTATCAGCCCCAGCATTTT. It specifies CASRPYRGTYQPQHF.

The V gene is TRBV29-1, the J gene TRBJ2-2; TRBD1 aligns across 9 bases. V trimming: 6 bases; J trimming: 7 bases; junction bases outside the gene matches: 9. CDR1 SQVTM and CDR2 ANQGSEA come from the germline V gene. The CDR3 length is 14 residues. CDR3 protein: CSVRDRDRGGELFF. CDR3 DNA: TGCAGCGTCCGGGACAGGGACAGAGGCGGGGAGCTGTTTTTT.

The count of this clone is one. CDR3 protein: CASSDVTGAPETQYF. Written as DNA, the CDR3 is TGTGCCAGCAGTGATGTTACAGGGGCCCCAGAGACCCAGTACTTC. This chain uses TRBV6-1 with TRBJ2-5; 7 bases line up with TRBD1. This CDR3 region has 15 residues. V lost 3 bases and J lost 4; bases outside the gene matches: 8. Germline V gene sequence: CDR1 MNHNS, CDR2 SASEGT.

The chain uses TRBV23-1 and TRBJ2-3, with 7 bases aligning to TRBD1. TRBV23-1 is given ORF status, its function remaining uncertain. This CDR3 spans 18 amino acids. V lost 5 bases and J lost 5; bases outside the gene matches: 19. The CDR3 loop reads CASSSSIPGTVPQDTQYF. DNA for the CDR3: TGCGCCAGCAGTTCATCTATACCCGGGACAGTACCTCAAGATACGCAGTATTTT.

This clone was seen only a few times. The genes are TRBV3-1 (or the pseudogene TRBV3-2) and TRBJ1-6; 9 positions match TRBD1. This CDR3 spans 18 amino acids. The germline gives CDR1 LGHDT, CDR2 YNNKEL (reference sequence). With V trimmed by 0 bases and J by 4 bases, 7 bases remained unmatched. CDR3: CASSQDPLGTGYNSPLHF. In DNA, the CDR3 is TGTGCCAGCAGCCAAGATCCCCTCGGGACAGGGTATAATTCACCCCTCCACTTT.

This clone was detected a few times. The same CDR3 arises from other DNA sequences in this sample as well. The chain carries TRBV5-5 and TRBJ2-7; the match to TRBD1 covers 7 bases. The germline V gene has CDR1 SGHKS and CDR2 YYEKEE (reference sequence). Trimming cost V 2 bases and J 2 bases; bases outside gene matches: 7. The CDR3 is 15 amino acids. This CDR3 reads CASSFGPGQTYEQYF. DNA of the CDR3: TGTGCCAGCAGCTTTGGGCCGGGACAGACCTACGAGCAGTACTTC.

Only one count was recorded for this clone. V and J are TRBV14 and TRBJ1-2; TRBD1 agrees at 12 bases. Germline V gene lookup returns CDR1 SGHDN and CDR2 FVKESK. The CDR3 sequence is 18 residues long. V lost 2 bases, J lost 8 bases, and 15 bases stayed unmatched. DNA of the CDR3: TGTGCCAGCAGCCAATTTTCAGTTGGGACAGGGGGCGCAGACGGCTACACCTTC. Translated: CASSQFSVGTGGADGYTF.

V usage is TRBV9 and J usage is TRBJ2-7; D might be TRBD2 (6 bases). Trimming took off 4 bases at V and 5 bases at J, with 7 bases between the two ends. Germline CDR1 and CDR2: SGDLS and YYNGEE. CDR3 length equals 11 residues. CDR3 coding DNA: TGTGCCAGCAGCCGGGGGAACGAGCAGTACTTC. Its protein is CASSRGNEQYF. The complete variable domain, with remaining parts taken from reference TRBV9 and TRBJ2-7, reads DSGVTQTPKHLITATGQRVTLRCSPRSGDLSVYWYQQSLDQGLQFLIQYYNGEERAKGNILERFSAQQFPDLHSELNLSSLELGDSALYFCASSRGNEQYFGPGTRLTVT.